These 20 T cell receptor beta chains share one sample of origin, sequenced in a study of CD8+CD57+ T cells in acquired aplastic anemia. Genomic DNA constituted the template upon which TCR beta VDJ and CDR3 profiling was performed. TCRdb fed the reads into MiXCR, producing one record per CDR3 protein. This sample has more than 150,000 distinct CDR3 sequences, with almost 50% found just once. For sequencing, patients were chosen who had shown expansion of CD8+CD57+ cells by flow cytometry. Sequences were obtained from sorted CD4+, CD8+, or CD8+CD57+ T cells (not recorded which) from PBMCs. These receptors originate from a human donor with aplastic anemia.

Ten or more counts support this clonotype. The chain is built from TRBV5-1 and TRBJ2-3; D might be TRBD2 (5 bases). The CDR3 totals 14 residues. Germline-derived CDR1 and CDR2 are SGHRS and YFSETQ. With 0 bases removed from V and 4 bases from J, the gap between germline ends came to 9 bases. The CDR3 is CASSLGGYADTQYF. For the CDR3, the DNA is TGCGCCAGCAGCTTGGGAGGGTATGCAGATACGCAGTATTTT.

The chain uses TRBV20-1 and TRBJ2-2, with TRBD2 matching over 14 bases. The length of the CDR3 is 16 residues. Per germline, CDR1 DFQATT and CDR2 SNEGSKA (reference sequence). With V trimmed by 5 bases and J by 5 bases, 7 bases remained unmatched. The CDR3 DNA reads TGCAGTGCTCCGACTAGCGGGGGGGCGTTAACCGGGGAGCTGTTTTTT. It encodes CSAPTSGGALTGELFF.

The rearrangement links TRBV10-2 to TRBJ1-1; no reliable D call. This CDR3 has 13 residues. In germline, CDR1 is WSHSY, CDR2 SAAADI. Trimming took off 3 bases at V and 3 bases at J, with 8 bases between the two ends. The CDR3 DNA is TGCGCCAGCAGTGAAAATAGGGACACTGAAGCTTTCTTT. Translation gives CASSENRDTEAFF.

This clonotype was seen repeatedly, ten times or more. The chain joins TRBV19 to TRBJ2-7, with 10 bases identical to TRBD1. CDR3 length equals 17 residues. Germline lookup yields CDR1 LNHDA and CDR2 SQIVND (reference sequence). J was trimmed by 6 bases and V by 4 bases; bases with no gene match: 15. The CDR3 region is CASSRGQGTNIGVEQYF. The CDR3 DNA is TGTGCCAGTAGTAGGGGACAGGGGACCAACATCGGGGTCGAGCAGTACTTC.

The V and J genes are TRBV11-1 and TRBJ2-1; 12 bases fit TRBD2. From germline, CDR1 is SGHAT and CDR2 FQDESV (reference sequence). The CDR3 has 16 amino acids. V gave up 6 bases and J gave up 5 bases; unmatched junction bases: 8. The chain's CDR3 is CASSWPGLAGNNEQFF. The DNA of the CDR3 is TGTGCCAGCAGTTGGCCCGGACTAGCGGGGAACAATGAGCAGTTCTTC.

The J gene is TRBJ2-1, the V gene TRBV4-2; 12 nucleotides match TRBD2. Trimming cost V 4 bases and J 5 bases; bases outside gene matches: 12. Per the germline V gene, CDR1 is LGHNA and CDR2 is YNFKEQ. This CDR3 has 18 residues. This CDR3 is CASSLSPTSGSDDNEQFF. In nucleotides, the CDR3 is TGTGCCAGCAGCCTAAGCCCGACTAGCGGGAGCGACGACAATGAGCAGTTCTTC.

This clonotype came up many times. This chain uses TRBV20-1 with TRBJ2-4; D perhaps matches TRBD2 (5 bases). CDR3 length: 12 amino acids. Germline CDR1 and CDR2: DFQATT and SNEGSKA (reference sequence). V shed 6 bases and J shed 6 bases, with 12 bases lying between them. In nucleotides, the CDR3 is TGCAGTGCCCTCGGTGAGGGAAACATTCAGTACTTC. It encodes CSALGEGNIQYF.

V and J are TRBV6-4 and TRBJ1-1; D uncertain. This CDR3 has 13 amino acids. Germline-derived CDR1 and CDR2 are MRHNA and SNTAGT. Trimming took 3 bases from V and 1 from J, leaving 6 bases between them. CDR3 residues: CASSERSNTEAFF. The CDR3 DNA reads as TGTGCCAGCAGTGAACGATCGAACACTGAAGCTTTCTTT.

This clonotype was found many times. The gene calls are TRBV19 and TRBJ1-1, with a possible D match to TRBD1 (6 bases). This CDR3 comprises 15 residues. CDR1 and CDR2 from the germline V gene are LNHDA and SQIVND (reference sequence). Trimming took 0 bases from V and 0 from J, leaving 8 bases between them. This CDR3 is CASSIDTGMNTEAFF. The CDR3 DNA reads TGTGCCAGTAGTATAGATACAGGGATGAACACTGAAGCTTTCTTT.

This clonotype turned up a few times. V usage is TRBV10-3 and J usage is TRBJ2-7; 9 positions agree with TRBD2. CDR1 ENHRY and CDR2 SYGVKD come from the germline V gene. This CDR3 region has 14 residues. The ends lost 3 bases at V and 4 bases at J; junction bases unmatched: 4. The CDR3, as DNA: TGTGCCATCAGTGATGAGCGGGAGGTTTACGAGCAGTACTTC. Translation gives CAISDEREVYEQYF.

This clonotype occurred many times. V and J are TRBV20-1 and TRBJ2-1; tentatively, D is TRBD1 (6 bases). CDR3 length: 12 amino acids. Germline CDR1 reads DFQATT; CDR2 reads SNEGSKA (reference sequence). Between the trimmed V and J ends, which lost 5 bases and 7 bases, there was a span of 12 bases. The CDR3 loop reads CSAGTTQNEQFF. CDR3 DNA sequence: TGCAGTGCTGGGACAACCCAAAATGAGCAGTTCTTC.

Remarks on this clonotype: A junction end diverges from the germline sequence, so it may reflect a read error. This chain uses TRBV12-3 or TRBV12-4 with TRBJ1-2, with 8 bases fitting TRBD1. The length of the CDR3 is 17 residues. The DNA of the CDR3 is TGTGCCAGCAGCCCGCGCGGGACAGGTTATTCCAACTATGGCCACACCTTC. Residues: CASSPRGTGYSNYGHTF.

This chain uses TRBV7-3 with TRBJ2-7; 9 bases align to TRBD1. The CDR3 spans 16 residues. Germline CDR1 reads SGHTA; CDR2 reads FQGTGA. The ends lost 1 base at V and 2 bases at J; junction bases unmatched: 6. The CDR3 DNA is TGTGCCAGCAGCTTAATCCCCGGACAGGGGACCTACGAGCAGTACTTC. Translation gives CASSLIPGQGTYEQYF.

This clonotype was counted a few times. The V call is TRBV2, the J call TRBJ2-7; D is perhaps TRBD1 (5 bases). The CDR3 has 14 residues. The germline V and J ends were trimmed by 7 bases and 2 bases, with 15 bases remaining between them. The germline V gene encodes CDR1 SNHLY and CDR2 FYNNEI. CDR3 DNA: TGTGCCAGCAAGGGGTCGGGCAGCACCTACGAGCAGTACTTC. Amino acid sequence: CASKGSGSTYEQYF.

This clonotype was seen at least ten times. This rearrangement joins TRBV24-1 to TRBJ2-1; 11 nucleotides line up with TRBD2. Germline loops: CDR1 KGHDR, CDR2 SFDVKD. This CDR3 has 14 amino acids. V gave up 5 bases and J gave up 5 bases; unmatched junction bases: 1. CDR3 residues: CATSGSGGDNEQFF. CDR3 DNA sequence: TGTGCCACCAGTGGTAGCGGGGGGGACAATGAGCAGTTCTTC.

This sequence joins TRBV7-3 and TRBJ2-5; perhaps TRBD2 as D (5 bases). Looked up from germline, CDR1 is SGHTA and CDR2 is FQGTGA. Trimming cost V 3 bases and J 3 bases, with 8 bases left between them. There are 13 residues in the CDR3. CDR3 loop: CASSFVGKETQYF. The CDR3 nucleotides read TGTGCCAGCAGCTTTGTCGGGAAAGAGACCCAGTACTTC.

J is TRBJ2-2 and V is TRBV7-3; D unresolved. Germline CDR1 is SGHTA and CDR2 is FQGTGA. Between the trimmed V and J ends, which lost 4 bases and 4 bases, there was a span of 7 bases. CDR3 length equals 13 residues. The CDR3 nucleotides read TGTGCCAGCAGCTCCGCCGGCACCGGGGAGCTGTTTTTT. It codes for CASSSAGTGELFF. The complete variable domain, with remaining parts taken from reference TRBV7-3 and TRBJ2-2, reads GAGVSQTPSNKVTEKGKYVELRCDPISGHTALYWYRQSLGQGPEFLIYFQGTGAADDSGLPNDRFFAVRPEGSVSTLKIQRTERGDSAVYLCASSSAGTGELFFGEGSRLTVL.

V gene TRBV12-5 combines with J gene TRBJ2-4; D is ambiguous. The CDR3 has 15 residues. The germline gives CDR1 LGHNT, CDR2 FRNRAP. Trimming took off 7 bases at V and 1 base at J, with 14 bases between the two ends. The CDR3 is CASAPPTVAKNIQYF. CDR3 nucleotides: TGTGCTAGTGCCCCCCCCACAGTGGCCAAAAACATTCAGTACTTC.

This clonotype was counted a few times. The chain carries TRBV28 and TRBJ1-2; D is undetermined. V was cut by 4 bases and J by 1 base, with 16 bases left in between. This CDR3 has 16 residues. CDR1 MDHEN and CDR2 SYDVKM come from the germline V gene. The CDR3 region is CASSSGGSEVNYGYTF. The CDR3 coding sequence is TGTGCCAGCAGTTCCGGCGGCAGTGAAGTTAACTATGGCTACACCTTC.

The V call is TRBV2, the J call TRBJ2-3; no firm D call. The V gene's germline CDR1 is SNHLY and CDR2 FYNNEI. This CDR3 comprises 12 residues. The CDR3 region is CLGRSDTDTQYF. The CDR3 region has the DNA TGTTTGGGCAGGAGTGACACAGATACGCAGTATTTT.